This TCR beta chain was identified in a study of cytomegalovirus exposure and HLA in healthy donors. Notes on the study in general: The classifier was said to identify cytomegalovirus status with high specificity and sensitivity. Cytomegalovirus-associated status was assigned to about 150 TCR beta chains.

TCRdb keeps only in-frame clones here, not all; method: immunoSEQ multiplex PCR. The sample consists of roughly 200,000 clones, more than 65% of them appearing once. This clone has just one count. Its antigen remains unidentified. The receptor comes from a woman aged 18-29 years in good health and CMV-seropositive. Sequencing input: PBMCs.

The CDR3 is CASSSIQGLMSSYEQYF. As DNA, the CDR3 is TGTGCCAGCAGCTCGATACAGGGGCTGATGAGCTCCTACGAGCAGTACTTC. The chain is built from TRBV5-6 and TRBJ2-7; 7 bases match TRBD1. The CDR3 totals 17 residues. CDR1 and CDR2 (germline): SGHDT, YYEEEE. Trimming removed 3 bases from V and 0 bases from J; junction bases left unmatched: 12.